This is a list of T cell receptor beta chains from one sample in a study of CD8 T cells in Susac syndrome. From the immunoSEQ multiplex PCR reads, TCRdb called clonotypes with MiXCR, one entry per CDR3 protein. This sample carries about 160,000 distinct CDR3 sequences, over 85% of them seen once, and the ten largest clones take just over 0.13%. Material: CD4+ T cells from PBMCs. Every receptor here comes from a human donor in good health. Both conserved end residues are part of each CDR3. Fields, in order: D gene, V gene, J gene, clone size, CDR3 protein, CDR3 DNA. A D gene is named only where the DNA matches it firmly. Size tells how often a clone was seen (once, few, many) or the class of an expanded clone, and some rows leave it out.

d_call: TRBD1; v_call: TRBV29-1; j_call: TRBJ2-6; clone_size: .; cdr3_aa: CSDHRGLFSGVNVLTF; cdr3_nt: TGCAGCGACCACAGGGGGCTTTTCTCTGGGGTCAACGTCCTGACTTTC
d_call: .; v_call: TRBV20-1; j_call: TRBJ1-5; clone_size: .; cdr3_aa: CSARPGSSNQPQHF; cdr3_nt: TGCAGTGCTAGACCAGGGAGCAGCAATCAGCCCCAGCATTTT
d_call: .; v_call: TRBV11-2; j_call: TRBJ1-4; clone_size: .; cdr3_aa: CASSSRTNEKLFF; cdr3_nt: TGTGCCAGCAGCTCGCGGACTAATGAAAAACTGTTTTTT
d_call: .; v_call: TRBV10-1; j_call: TRBJ1-3; clone_size: .; cdr3_aa: CASGVGNTIYF; cdr3_nt: TGCGCCAGCGGAGTTGGGAACACCATATATTTT
d_call: .; v_call: TRBV4-1; j_call: TRBJ1-6; clone_size: .; cdr3_aa: CASSQDSQAWYSPLHF; cdr3_nt: TGCGCCAGCAGCCAAGATTCACAGGCCTGGTATTCACCCCTCCACTTT
d_call: .; v_call: TRBV5-4; j_call: TRBJ1-6; clone_size: .; cdr3_aa: CASSLVGVSSPLHF; cdr3_nt: TGTGCCAGCAGCTTGGTAGGGGTCTCTTCACCCCTCCACTTT
d_call: .; v_call: TRBV20-1; j_call: TRBJ2-3; clone_size: .; cdr3_aa: CSASLGAGSGTDTQYF; cdr3_nt: TGCAGTGCGAGCCTGGGAGCAGGGTCGGGCACAGATACGCAGTATTTT
d_call: TRBD1; v_call: TRBV14; j_call: TRBJ1-2; clone_size: .; cdr3_aa: CASSHRDRVIYGYTF; cdr3_nt: TGTGCCAGCAGCCACCGGGACAGGGTGATTTATGGCTACACCTTC
d_call: .; v_call: TRBV20-1; j_call: TRBJ2-7; clone_size: .; cdr3_aa: CSARIFEGGEQYF; cdr3_nt: TGCAGTGCTAGGATCTTCGAGGGAGGCGAGCAGTACTTC
d_call: .; v_call: TRBV29-1; j_call: TRBJ2-5; clone_size: .; cdr3_aa: CSVEGQFQEETQYF; cdr3_nt: TGCAGCGTTGAAGGGCAATTCCAGGAAGAGACCCAGTACTTC
d_call: .; v_call: TRBV19; j_call: TRBJ2-6; clone_size: .; cdr3_aa: CASSSTPGTGANVLTF; cdr3_nt: TGTGCCAGTAGTTCTACGCCAGGTACTGGGGCCAACGTCCTGACTTTC
d_call: .; v_call: TRBV12-3/TRBV12-4; j_call: TRBJ2-7; clone_size: .; cdr3_aa: CASTLQGIAYEQYF; cdr3_nt: TGTGCCAGCACCTTACAGGGTATAGCCTACGAGCAGTACTTC
d_call: TRBD2; v_call: TRBV19; j_call: TRBJ2-5; clone_size: .; cdr3_aa: CASSILSGDRQETQYF; cdr3_nt: TGTGCCAGTAGTATATTAAGCGGGGACCGCCAAGAGACCCAGTACTTC
d_call: .; v_call: TRBV6-5; j_call: TRBJ1-1; clone_size: .; cdr3_aa: CASTPTVNTEAFF; cdr3_nt: TGTGCCAGCACTCCGACTGTGAACACTGAAGCTTTCTTT
d_call: .; v_call: TRBV12-3/TRBV12-4; j_call: TRBJ1-5; clone_size: .; cdr3_aa: CASSPRDRGQPQHF; cdr3_nt: TGTGCCAGCAGTCCCCGGGATCGGGGTCAGCCCCAGCATTTT
d_call: .; v_call: TRBV7-3; j_call: TRBJ1-1; clone_size: .; cdr3_aa: CASSSPGFEAFF; cdr3_nt: TGTGCCAGCAGCTCGCCAGGGTTTGAAGCTTTCTTT
d_call: TRBD2; v_call: TRBV20-1; j_call: TRBJ2-3; clone_size: .; cdr3_aa: CSGERGQSTDTQYF; cdr3_nt: TGCAGTGGGGAGCGGGGCCAAAGCACAGATACGCAGTATTTT
d_call: TRBD1; v_call: TRBV3-1; j_call: TRBJ1-1; clone_size: .; cdr3_aa: CASSRGQRNTEAFF; cdr3_nt: TGTGCCAGCAGTCGGGGACAGCGGAACACTGAAGCTTTCTTT
d_call: .; v_call: TRBV2; j_call: TRBJ2-7; clone_size: .; cdr3_aa: CASSPEVRQYF; cdr3_nt: TGTGCCAGCAGTCCGGAGGTGCGGCAGTACTTC
d_call: TRBD1; v_call: TRBV5-1; j_call: TRBJ2-7; clone_size: once; cdr3_aa: CASSYRTGGYEQYF; cdr3_nt: TGCGCCAGCAGCTATCGGACAGGGGGCTACGAGCAGTACTTC
d_call: .; v_call: TRBV7-2; j_call: TRBJ1-1; clone_size: .; cdr3_aa: CASRSRGNTEAFF; cdr3_nt: TGTGCCAGCAGATCCAGGGGAAACACTGAAGCTTTCTTT
d_call: TRBD1; v_call: TRBV5-1; j_call: TRBJ2-7; clone_size: .; cdr3_aa: CASSNRQGSSYEQYF; cdr3_nt: TGCGCCAGCAGCAACCGACAGGGGAGCTCCTACGAGCAGTACTTC
d_call: TRBD1; v_call: TRBV20-1; j_call: TRBJ1-3; clone_size: .; cdr3_aa: CSARGRQGDGNTIYF; cdr3_nt: TGCAGTGCTAGAGGGCGACAGGGTGATGGAAACACCATATATTTT
d_call: .; v_call: TRBV11-2; j_call: TRBJ2-1; clone_size: .; cdr3_aa: CASSLERRGNNEQFF; cdr3_nt: TGTGCCAGCAGCTTAGAGCGGAGGGGGAACAATGAGCAGTTCTTC
d_call: TRBD2; v_call: TRBV10-3; j_call: TRBJ2-1; clone_size: .; cdr3_aa: CAISESSTGGAVYEQFF; cdr3_nt: TGTGCCATCAGTGAGTCGAGTACCGGGGGGGCCGTATATGAGCAGTTCTTC